These 8 T cell receptor beta chains share one sample of origin, sequenced in a study of OX40 agonist ivuxolimab in advanced cancers. Clones were sequenced by immunoSEQ multiplex PCR, and TCRdb holds only the in-frame ones, with some missing. The sample holds 25,000 to 30,000 clones, about 87% seen once. Sequencing used CD4+ or CD8+ T cells sorted from blood, obtained in a trial of the OX40 agonist ivuxolimab. Source of these receptors: an adult with an advanced solid tumor such as melanoma, head and neck, liver or kidney cancer.

The chain links TRBV28 to TRBJ1-4, with no clear D. The V gene lost 7 bases and the J gene lost 0 bases, with 9 bases spanning the gap. Germline V lookup: CDR1 MDHEN, CDR2 SYDVKM. This CDR3 region has 14 residues. CDR3: CASNPSATNEKLFF. Here the CDR3 DNA reads TGTGCCAGCAACCCGAGTGCAACTAATGAAAAACTGTTTTTT.

The chain employs TRBV7-6 and TRBJ2-7; D gene unclear. The CDR3 runs to 14 residues. Germline V gene data show CDR1 as SGHVS and CDR2 as FNYEAQ. V was trimmed by 6 bases and J by 0 bases, leaving 12 bases between them. The CDR3 is CASSSDRTSYEQYF. DNA of the CDR3: TGTGCCAGCAGTTCCGACCGTACCTCCTACGAGCAGTACTTC.

This chain joins TRBV2 and TRBJ1-5; the D gene is possibly TRBD1 (5 bases). CDR1 SNHLY and CDR2 FYNNEI come from the germline V gene. The V gene lost 3 bases and the J gene lost 2 bases, with 8 bases spanning the gap. The CDR3 contains 14 residues. The CDR3 reads CASSEWGGNQPQHF. In DNA, the CDR3 is TGTGCCAGCAGTGAGTGGGGGGGCAATCAGCCCCAGCATTTT.

The chain is built from TRBV29-1 and TRBJ1-6; weak D call: TRBD1 (6 bases). V dropped 3 bases and J dropped 8 bases, with 14 bases sitting between them. Germline V lookup: CDR1 SQVTM, CDR2 ANQGSEA. The CDR3 is made up of 14 amino acids. The CDR3 DNA reads TGCAGCGTTGATTCCGACAGGAGAGATTCACCCCTCCACTTT. This translates into CSVDSDRRDSPLHF.

J is TRBJ2-7 and V is TRBV28, with 12 positions matching TRBD2. V was pared by 7 bases and J by 4 bases, with 8 bases of the junction left unmatched. This CDR3 spans 15 amino acids. Germline CDR1 MDHEN, CDR2 SYDVKM. DNA for the CDR3: TGTGCCAGCACCAAGACTAGCGGGAGTTGGTACGAGCAGTACTTC. This codes for CASTKTSGSWYEQYF.

By its share, this clone is medium-sized. The V and J genes are TRBV7-9 and TRBJ2-1; D is perhaps TRBD1 or TRBD2 (6 bases each). CDR1 is SEHNR, CDR2 FQNEAQ, per germline (reference sequence). V was pared by 5 bases and J by 10 bases, with 18 bases between. This CDR3 has 14 amino acids. In DNA, the CDR3 is TGTGCCAGCAGCCTTGGGGGGCGGGAATACGAGCAGTTCTTC. The encoded protein is CASSLGGREYEQFF.

The J gene is TRBJ2-2, the V gene TRBV7-8, with D perhaps TRBD2 (7 bases). CDR1 is SGHVS and CDR2 is FQNEAQ in the germline V gene. The CDR3 length is 14 residues. Trimming took off 3 bases at V and 7 bases at J, with 12 bases between the two ends. The CDR3 DNA follows: TGTGCCAGCAGCTTGTGGGGGGGCGGCGGGGAGCTGTTTTTT. Protein product: CASSLWGGGGELFF.

This sequence joins TRBV7-2 and TRBJ2-7, with 8 bases fitting TRBD2. The germline V gene has CDR1 SGHTA and CDR2 FQGNSA. There are 14 residues in the CDR3. V shed 3 bases, J shed 5 bases, and the junction held 6 bases outside the gene matches. The CDR3 loop reads CASSLSLAGNEQYF. CDR3 in DNA: TGTGCCAGCAGCTTGTCTCTAGCGGGCAACGAGCAGTACTTC.